What follows are 13 T cell receptor beta chains derived from one specimen sequenced in a study of response to subunit inactivated influenza vaccine. TCRdb recomputed calls from the RT-PCR reads with MiXCR, one row per CDR3 protein. This sample has approximately 200,000 distinct CDR3 sequences, with approximately 15% found just once. Sequencing used CD8+ T cells sorted from PBMCs, obtained about 5 days after vaccination. Source of these receptors: a man aged 50 or older who received an inactivated influenza vaccine.

This chain uses TRBV2 with TRBJ1-2; D remains unclear. Germline values: CDR1 SNHLY, CDR2 FYNNEI. V lost 3 bases and J 6 bases, leaving 8 bases between the germline ends. This CDR3 contains 12 residues. CDR3 bases: TGTGCCAGCAGTGAGGGTGACCATGGCTACACCTTC. It encodes CASSEGDHGYTF.

This clonotype was detected a few times. This rearrangement joins TRBV5-1 to TRBJ1-4, with TRBD1 matching over 10 bases. Germline CDR1 SGHRS, CDR2 YFSETQ. This CDR3 has 14 amino acids. The ends lost 4 bases at V and 7 bases at J; junction bases unmatched: 4. The CDR3 DNA follows: TGCGCCAGCAGCGCCGACAGGGGGCGTGAAAAACTGTTTTTT. Protein: CASSADRGREKLFF.

The chain carries TRBV29-1 and TRBJ2-2, with 10 bases fitting TRBD1. V trimming: 7 bases; J trimming: 7 bases; junction bases outside the gene matches: 12. The CDR3 spans 15 residues. Germline CDR1 and CDR2: SQVTM and ANQGSEA. The CDR3 DNA reads as TGCAGCGGGGGACCGGGGACAGGGGCAGGCGGGGAGCTGTTTTTT. Protein product: CSGGPGTGAGGELFF.

The chain combines TRBV4-1 with TRBJ2-7; 7 bases match TRBD1. V lost 0 bases and J lost 6; bases outside the gene matches: 8. CDR1 and CDR2 from the germline V gene are MGHRA and YSYEKL. This CDR3 is 15 amino acids long. The CDR3 region has the DNA TGCGCCAGCAGCCAAGATCCCGGGACAGCCCGCGAGCAGTACTTC. It translates to CASSQDPGTAREQYF.

This clonotype was recorded a few times. The chain links TRBV7-9 to TRBJ1-2; 9 bases match TRBD1. Per the germline V gene, CDR1 is SEHNR and CDR2 is FQNEAQ (reference sequence). With V trimmed by 5 bases and J by 6 bases, 13 bases remained unmatched. This CDR3 is built from 16 residues. CDR3 sequence: CASSPTTGTGSHGYTF. In nucleotides, the CDR3 is TGTGCCAGCAGCCCGACGACCGGGACAGGGTCCCATGGCTACACCTTC.

The rearrangement uses TRBV15 and TRBJ2-3, with 7 positions matching TRBD2. The CDR3 sequence is 14 residues long. Per germline, CDR1 LNHNV and CDR2 YYDKDF (reference sequence). J lost 3 bases, V lost 6 bases, and 6 bases had no gene match. The CDR3 DNA reads TGTGCCACCAGGATCGAAGCGGGGACAGATACGCAGTATTTT. This translates into CATRIEAGTDTQYF.

The chain has TRBV20-1 and TRBJ2-7; 12 nucleotides align to TRBD1. Per germline, CDR1 DFQATT and CDR2 SNEGSKA (reference sequence). The CDR3 has 18 amino acids. Trimming took 0 bases from V and 2 from J; bases not matched to a gene: 11. CDR3 region: CSARDLWGGQGAAYEQYF. The CDR3 coding sequence is TGCAGTGCTAGAGATCTGTGGGGGGGACAGGGGGCAGCCTACGAGCAGTACTTC.

In this sample, this clonotype turned up a few times. V gene TRBV28 combines with J gene TRBJ2-4, with TRBD1 identical over 7 bases. The germline V gene encodes CDR1 MDHEN and CDR2 SYDVKM. With 5 bases clipped from V and 0 bases from J, the junction kept 7 bases outside the gene matches. This CDR3 spans 16 amino acids. Here the CDR3 DNA reads TGTGCCAGCAGTACCGGGACAGCCCAAGCCAAAAACATTCAGTACTTC. The encoded protein is CASSTGTAQAKNIQYF.

The V gene is TRBV14, the J gene TRBJ2-7, with a weak D call TRBD2 (6 bases). V gave up 0 bases and J gave up 3 bases, with 9 bases separating them. The germline V gene has CDR1 SGHDN and CDR2 FVKESK. This CDR3 contains 14 residues. The CDR3 reads CASSQDGGLYEQYF. DNA for the CDR3: TGTGCCAGCAGCCAAGACGGGGGACTCTACGAGCAGTACTTC.

The gene calls are TRBV27 and TRBJ1-5; no definite D call. The V end was cut by 6 bases, the J end by 0 bases, with 9 bases between. Germline CDR1 and CDR2: MNHEY and SMNVEV (reference sequence). The CDR3 runs 14 residues. Here the CDR3 reads CASSPGISNQPQHF. The CDR3 DNA follows: TGTGCCAGCAGCCCTGGGATTAGCAATCAGCCCCAGCATTTT.

This clonotype has a count of ten or more. V usage is TRBV5-1 and J usage is TRBJ2-1; D is possibly TRBD2 (6 bases). This CDR3 region has 16 residues. The germline gives CDR1 SGHRS, CDR2 YFSETQ. Trimming stripped 0 bases from V and 0 bases from J, with 10 bases between. CDR3 loop: CASSLAAGSSYNEQFF. CDR3 nucleotide sequence: TGCGCCAGCAGCTTGGCCGCGGGGAGCTCCTACAATGAGCAGTTCTTC.

The chain has TRBV7-9 and TRBJ2-1, with D tentatively TRBD1 or TRBD2 (5 bases each). The germline V gene has CDR1 SEHNR and CDR2 FQNEAQ (reference sequence). Trimming removed 1 base from V and 8 bases from J, with 12 bases in between. This CDR3 has 14 amino acids. The CDR3 DNA follows: TGTGCCAGCAGCTTAGGACAGCTAGCCGATGAGCAGTTCTTC. Its protein product is CASSLGQLADEQFF.

The chain carries TRBV5-1 and TRBJ1-1, with 7 bases lining up with TRBD1. Germline CDR1 reads SGHRS; CDR2 reads YFSETQ. The CDR3 contains 15 residues. V was clipped by 3 bases and J by 3 bases; unmatched bases: 8. CDR3 protein: CASSWEQGTYTEAFF. The DNA of the CDR3 is TGCGCCAGCAGCTGGGAACAGGGGACCTACACTGAAGCTTTCTTT. The full variable domain, its missing parts supplied by reference TRBV5-1 and TRBJ1-1, is KAGVTQTPRYLIKTRGQQVTLSCSPISGHRSVSWYQQTPGQGLQFLFEYFSETQRNKGNFPGRFSGRQFSNSRSEMNVSTLELGDSALYLCASSWEQGTYTEAFFGQGTRLTVV.